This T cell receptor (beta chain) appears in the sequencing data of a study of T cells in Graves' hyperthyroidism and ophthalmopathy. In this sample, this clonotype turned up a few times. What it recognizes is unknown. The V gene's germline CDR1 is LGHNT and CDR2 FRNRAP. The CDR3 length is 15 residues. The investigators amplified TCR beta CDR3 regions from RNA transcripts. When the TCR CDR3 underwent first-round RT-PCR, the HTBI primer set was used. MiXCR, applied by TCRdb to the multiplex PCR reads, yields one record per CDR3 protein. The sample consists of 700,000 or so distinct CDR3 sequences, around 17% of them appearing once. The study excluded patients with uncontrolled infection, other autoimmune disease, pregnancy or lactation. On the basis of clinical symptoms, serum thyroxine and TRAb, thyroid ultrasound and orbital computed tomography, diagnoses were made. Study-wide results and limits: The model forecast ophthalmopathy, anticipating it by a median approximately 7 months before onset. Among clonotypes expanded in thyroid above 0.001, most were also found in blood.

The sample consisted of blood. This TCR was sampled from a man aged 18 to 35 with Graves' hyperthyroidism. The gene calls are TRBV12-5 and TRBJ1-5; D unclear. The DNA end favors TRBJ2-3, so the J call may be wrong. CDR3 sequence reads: CASGPSPPAGQPQYF. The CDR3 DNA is TGTGCTAGTGGCCCTAGTCCCCCCGCAGGTCAGCCCCAGTATTTT.